The 23 T cell receptor beta chains listed next were all sequenced from one sample in a study of T cell responses to AZD1222 COVID-19 vaccine. Using immunoSEQ multiplex PCR, the repertoire was profiled, and TCRdb retains in-frame clones only, with some absent. Of some 150,000 clones in the sample, 90% to 95% were seen once. The sample was peripheral blood, taken on day 0 of MenACWY control vaccination. These receptors originate from an adult in good health.

The chain carries TRBV3-1 (or the pseudogene TRBV3-2) and TRBJ2-7; D is uncertain. There are 14 residues in the CDR3. CDR1 and CDR2 (germline): LGHDT, YNNKEL (reference sequence). V was cut by 0 bases and J by 1 base, with 7 bases left in between. The CDR3 coding sequence is TGTGCCAGCAGCCAAGAGATCTCGTCCTACGAGCAGTACTTC. Encoded protein: CASSQEISSYEQYF.

This chain links TRBV10-3 with TRBJ1-6; maybe TRBD1 (5 bases). Germline V gene data show CDR1 as ENHRY and CDR2 as SYGVKD. Trimming left V 6 bases short and J 9 bases short, with 12 bases between. This CDR3 spans 13 amino acids. The CDR3 protein is CAIRLEGASPLHF. Here the CDR3 DNA reads TGTGCCATCAGGCTCGAAGGGGCTTCACCCCTCCACTTT.

This clone was found once. This rearrangement joins TRBV12-3 or TRBV12-4 to TRBJ2-5, with TRBD1 as a possible D gene (5 bases). CDR3 length equals 12 residues. With 6 bases removed from V and 5 bases from J, the gap between germline ends came to 10 bases. The CDR3, as DNA: TGTGCCAGCAGACTGACAGTTGAGACCCAGTACTTC. It encodes CASRLTVETQYF.

V and J are TRBV24-1 and TRBJ1-1; TRBD1 agrees at 10 bases. The CDR3 covers 16 residues. The ends lost 3 bases at V and 6 bases at J; junction bases unmatched: 9. Germline V lookup: CDR1 KGHDR, CDR2 SFDVKD. Here the CDR3 reads CATSDPLTGGGPEAFF. The CDR3 DNA is TGTGCCACCAGTGATCCCCTGACAGGGGGCGGGCCTGAAGCTTTCTTT.

The chain is built from TRBV5-4 and TRBJ2-7; 7 bases agree with TRBD1. This CDR3 has 13 amino acids. The ends lost 7 bases at V and 4 bases at J; junction bases unmatched: 8. Germline V gives CDR1 SGHNT, CDR2 YYREEE (reference sequence). In nucleotides, the CDR3 is TGTGCCAGCCCCCGACAGGGTGTTTACGAGCAGTACTTC. Encoded protein: CASPRQGVYEQYF.

This clone was seen a few times. This sequence joins TRBV11-2 and TRBJ2-1; weak D call: TRBD2 (7 bases). The CDR3 is 17 residues long. Trimming removed 4 bases from V and 6 bases from J, with 22 bases in between. Germline CDR1 SGHAT, CDR2 FQNNGV. The CDR3 region has the DNA TGTGCCAGCAGCTCCACCCTTACTAGGGGAGGGGGCAATGAGCAGTTCTTC. Its translation is CASSSTLTRGGGNEQFF.

This clone came up a few times. The V and J genes are TRBV5-1 and TRBJ1-6; D unclear. The V gene lost 0 bases and the J gene lost 6 bases, with 10 bases spanning the gap. This CDR3 is built from 15 residues. The germline V gene has CDR1 SGHRS and CDR2 YFSETQ. This CDR3 is CASSLDQISNSPLHF. The CDR3 coding sequence is TGCGCCAGCAGCTTGGATCAGATTTCTAATTCACCCCTCCACTTT.

The chain joins TRBV19 to TRBJ2-7, with 7 bases fitting TRBD1. CDR3 length: 14 residues. Germline V gene data show CDR1 as LNHDA and CDR2 as SQIVND (reference sequence). Trimming cost V 5 bases and J 5 bases; bases outside gene matches: 9. Here the CDR3 DNA reads TGTGCCAGTAGTTTTCAGGGGGATCTCAACGAGCAGTACTTC. Protein sequence: CASSFQGDLNEQYF.

This chain links TRBV5-1 with TRBJ1-4, with D unresolved. The length of the CDR3 is 13 residues. The germline CDR1 and CDR2 sequences are SGHRS and YFSETQ. V was pared by 4 bases and J by 8 bases, with 12 bases between. In DNA form, the CDR3 reads TGCGCCAGCAGCCCTGTATTAGGGGAAAAACTGTTTTTT. As protein: CASSPVLGEKLFF.

The V and J genes are TRBV6-5 and TRBJ1-5, with D possibly TRBD1 on 5 matching bases. Trimming left V 6 bases short and J 7 bases short, with 13 bases between. The CDR3 totals 13 residues. CDR1 and CDR2 from the germline V gene are MNHEY and SVGAGI. CDR3 protein: CASRGGHQQPQHF. As DNA, the CDR3 is TGTGCCAGCAGGGGTGGACACCAGCAGCCCCAGCATTTT.

The rearrangement links TRBV20-1 to TRBJ2-7, with D tentatively TRBD2 (6 bases). V shed 3 bases and J shed 0 bases, with 15 bases lying between them. The germline CDR1 and CDR2 sequences are DFQATT and SNEGSKA (reference sequence). The CDR3 has 15 residues. This CDR3 is CSASHGGMSSYEQYF. CDR3 in DNA: TGCAGTGCTAGTCACGGGGGAATGAGCTCCTACGAGCAGTACTTC.

The J gene is TRBJ2-7, the V gene TRBV5-1; D might be TRBD1 (5 bases). This CDR3 has 14 residues. CDR1 and CDR2 (germline): SGHRS, YFSETQ. V lost 0 bases and J 5 bases, leaving 12 bases between the germline ends. The CDR3 protein is CASSLEDMSDEQYF. CDR3 DNA: TGCGCCAGCAGCTTGGAGGACATGTCCGACGAGCAGTACTTC.

The chain recombines TRBV18 with TRBJ1-2, with TRBD1 as a possible D gene (5 bases). CDR3 length: 14 residues. V was shortened by 5 bases and J by 4 bases, with 14 bases between the two germline ends. Germline values: CDR1 KGHSH, CDR2 LQKENI. CDR3 sequence reads: CASSTMGRIYGYTF. DNA of the CDR3: TGTGCCAGCTCAACCATGGGACGGATCTATGGCTACACCTTC.

The rearrangement links TRBV7-2 to TRBJ1-6; D call uncertain. CDR3 length equals 12 residues. V shed 3 bases and J shed 10 bases, with 7 bases lying between them. Germline assignment: CDR1 SGHTA and CDR2 FQGNSA. The CDR3 loop is CASSLARSPLHF. The CDR3 DNA sequence: TGTGCCAGCAGCTTGGCCCGGTCACCCCTCCACTTT.

V usage is TRBV5-8 and J usage is TRBJ2-7; TRBD1 matches at 9 bases. The CDR3 contains 14 residues. From germline, CDR1 is SGHTS and CDR2 YDEGEE. With V trimmed by 4 bases and J by 3 bases, 5 bases remained unmatched. The chain's CDR3 is CASSRPDRGYEQYF. In DNA form, the CDR3 reads TGTGCCAGCAGCCGCCCGGACAGGGGCTACGAGCAGTACTTC.

The chain has TRBV7-9 and TRBJ2-5; tentative D call: TRBD1 (5 bases). The ends were cut back, 5 bases at V and 3 bases at J, with 16 bases in the middle. Per the germline V gene, CDR1 is SEHNR and CDR2 is FQNEAQ (reference sequence). This CDR3 is built from 15 residues. DNA for the CDR3: TGTGCCAGCAGCCTGGGGCGGACGTCCGAAGAGACCCAGTACTTC. As protein: CASSLGRTSEETQYF.

This chain uses TRBV7-3 with TRBJ2-7; 7 nucleotides align to TRBD2. This CDR3 is 14 amino acids long. The V gene's germline CDR1 is SGHTA and CDR2 FQGTGA. V shed 5 bases, J shed 5 bases, and the junction held 9 bases outside the gene matches. The CDR3 DNA reads as TGTGCCAGCAGCCCGAGGCGGGGGTCCCACGAGCAGTACTTC. Its translation is CASSPRRGSHEQYF.

The J gene is TRBJ1-4, the V gene TRBV7-2; 7 positions match TRBD1. V shed 5 bases, J shed 3 bases, and the junction held 6 bases outside the gene matches. The CDR3 has 15 residues. Germline V gene sequence: CDR1 SGHTA, CDR2 FQGNSA. The CDR3 coding sequence is TGTGCCAGCAGCCTCCTGACAGGGTCTAATGAAAAACTGTTTTTT. Protein: CASSLLTGSNEKLFF.

The rearrangement links TRBV12-3 or TRBV12-4 to TRBJ1-4; D remains ambiguous. The CDR3 spans 13 residues. V was clipped by 3 bases and J by 4 bases, with 6 bases between them. This chain's CDR3 is CASSLRGNEKLFF. CDR3 DNA sequence: TGTGCCAGCAGTTTGCGAGGTAATGAAAAACTGTTTTTT.

The count of this clone is one. The CDR3 is CASSDPLGTLAGGKETQYF. CDR3 nucleotide sequence: TGTGCCAGCAGCGATCCTTTGGGGACACTAGCGGGAGGGAAAGAGACCCAGTACTTC. The rearrangement links TRBV7-3 to TRBJ2-5, with 13 bases identical to TRBD2. The V segment lost 5 bases and the J segment 3 bases; nucleotides outside the gene matches: 15. This CDR3 spans 19 amino acids. CDR1 is SGHTA, CDR2 FQGTGA, per germline.

Written as DNA, the CDR3 is TGTGCCAGCACTCGCTTGAACACTGAAGCTTTCTTT. Translation gives CASTRLNTEAFF. V usage is TRBV7-9 and J usage is TRBJ1-1; unclear D gene. Between the trimmed V and J ends, which lost 7 bases and 0 bases, there was a span of 6 bases. The CDR3 runs to 12 residues. Per germline, CDR1 SEHNR and CDR2 FQNEAQ (reference sequence). Based on the CDR3 plus reference TRBV7-9 and TRBJ1-1, the full variable domain is DTGVSQNPRHKITKRGQNVTFRCDPISEHNRLYWYRQTLGQGPEFLTYFQNEAQLEKSRLLSDRFSAERPKGSFSTLEIQRTEQGDSAMYLCASTRLNTEAFFGQGTRLTVV.

J is TRBJ2-7 and V is TRBV11-1; 9 bases align to TRBD2. The length of the CDR3 is 14 residues. CDR1 SGHAT and CDR2 FQDESV come from the germline V gene (reference sequence). The V gene end was trimmed by 5 bases and the J gene end by 4 bases; junction bases not matched to a gene: 6. The CDR3 is CASSRAGGPYEQYF. The CDR3 DNA sequence: TGTGCCAGCAGCCGAGCGGGAGGCCCGTACGAGCAGTACTTC.

This chain joins TRBV7-9 and TRBJ2-1, with a possible D match to TRBD2 (6 bases). The CDR3 sequence is 15 residues long. Trimming pared 5 bases from V and 6 bases from J, leaving 17 bases between. The V gene's germline CDR1 is SEHNR and CDR2 FQNEAQ (reference sequence). This CDR3 reads CASSPPWTISNEQFF. The CDR3, as DNA: TGTGCCAGCAGCCCCCCCTGGACTATATCCAATGAGCAGTTCTTC.